This T cell receptor (beta chain) was captured by sequencing in a study of T cells after yellow fever vaccination. V gave up 5 bases and J gave up 3 bases, with 11 bases separating them. The CDR3 has 14 residues. Germline values: CDR1 SGHVS, CDR2 FNYEAQ. This clonotype showed up just a few times. TCRdb re-called the 5' RACE reads with MiXCR, one entry per CDR3 protein. The sample has about 330,000 distinct CDR3 sequences; 7% to 9% are singletons. The sequence came from a man between 18 and 29 years old who received the YFV17D yellow fever vaccine. Sequenced here: PBMCs, sampled about 41 days after the first yellow fever vaccination. The chain has TRBV7-6 and TRBJ2-1, with D tentatively TRBD1 (6 bases). As DNA, the CDR3 is TGTGCCAGCAGCGCCCAGACAGGCTACAATGAGCAGTTCTTC. Translation gives CASSAQTGYNEQFF.